This TCR beta chain appears in the sequencing data of a study of shared clonotypes between healthy human individuals. In the case of this clone: Its antigen is still unknown.

Measured with immunoSEQ multiplex PCR; TCRdb has only the in-frame clones, and not every one. The sample contains roughly 640,000 clones, around two thirds of which appear only once. Findings of the study overall: Among donors, sharing of clonotypes was expected to be affected by sequencing depth.

This CDR3 comprises 11 residues. CDR1 is SGHAT and CDR2 is FQNNGV in the germline V gene. With 5 bases removed from V and 0 bases from J, the gap between germline ends came to 2 bases. Sample: memory CD4+ T cells sorted from blood. Subset reported: CD45RA-negative fraction. The chain uses TRBV11-2 and TRBJ2-7; the D is unclear. The TCR comes from a woman aged 25 to 39 in good health. This CDR3 reads CASSASYEQYF. The CDR3 nucleotides read TGTGCCAGCAGCGCCTCCTACGAGCAGTACTTC.